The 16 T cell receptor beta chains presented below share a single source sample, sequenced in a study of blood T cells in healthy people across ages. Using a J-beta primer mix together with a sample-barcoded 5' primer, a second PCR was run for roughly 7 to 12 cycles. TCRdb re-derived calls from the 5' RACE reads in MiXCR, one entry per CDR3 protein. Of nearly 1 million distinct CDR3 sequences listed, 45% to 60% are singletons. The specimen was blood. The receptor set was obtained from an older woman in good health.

In nucleotides, the CDR3 is TGTGCCAGCGGCATAACAGGAGCAACTAATGAAAAACTGTTTTTT. As protein: CASGITGATNEKLFF. The chain employs TRBV7-2 and TRBJ1-4, with TRBD1 as a possible D gene (5 bases). From germline, CDR1 is SGHTA and CDR2 FQGNSA. V gave up 8 bases and J gave up 0 bases, with 13 bases separating them. This CDR3 has 15 amino acids. The complete variable domain, with remaining parts taken from reference TRBV7-2 and TRBJ1-4, reads GAGVSQSPSNKVTEKGKDVELRCDPISGHTALYWYRQSLGQGLEFLIYFQGNSAPDKSGLPSDRFSAERTGGSVSTLTIQRTQQEDSAVYLCASGITGATNEKLFFGSGTQLSVL.

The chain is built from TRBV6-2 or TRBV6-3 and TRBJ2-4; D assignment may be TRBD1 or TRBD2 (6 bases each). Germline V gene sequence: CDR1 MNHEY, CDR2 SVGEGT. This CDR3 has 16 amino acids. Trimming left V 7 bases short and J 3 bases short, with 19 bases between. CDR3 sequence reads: CASTEDSERVKNIQYF. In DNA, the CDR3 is TGTGCCAGCACGGAGGACAGCGAGCGGGTCAAAAACATTCAGTACTTC.

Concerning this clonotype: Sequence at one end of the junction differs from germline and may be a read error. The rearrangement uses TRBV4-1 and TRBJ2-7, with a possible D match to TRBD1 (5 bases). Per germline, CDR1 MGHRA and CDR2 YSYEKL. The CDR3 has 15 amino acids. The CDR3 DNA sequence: TGCGTCAGCAGCCAAGTCACAGGTTCTGCCTACGAGCAGTACTTC. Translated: CVSSQVTGSAYEQYF.

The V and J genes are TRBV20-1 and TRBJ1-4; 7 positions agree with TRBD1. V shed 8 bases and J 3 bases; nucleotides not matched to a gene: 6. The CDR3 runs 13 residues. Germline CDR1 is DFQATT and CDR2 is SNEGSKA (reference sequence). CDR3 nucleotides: TGCAGTCAACAGGGGCTGGCTAATGAAAAACTGTTTTTT. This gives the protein CSQQGLANEKLFF.

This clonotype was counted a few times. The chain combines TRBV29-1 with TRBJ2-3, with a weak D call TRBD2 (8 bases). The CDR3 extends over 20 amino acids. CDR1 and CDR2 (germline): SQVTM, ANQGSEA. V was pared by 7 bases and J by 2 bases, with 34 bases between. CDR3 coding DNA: TGCAGCGGGGGACAGTTTACAGCGGGAGTTTTTCCCAGCCACACAGATACGCAGTATTTT. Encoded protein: CSGGQFTAGVFPSHTDTQYF.

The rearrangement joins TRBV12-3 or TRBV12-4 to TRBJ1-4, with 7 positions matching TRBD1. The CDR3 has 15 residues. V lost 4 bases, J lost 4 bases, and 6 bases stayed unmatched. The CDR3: CASSSRDSLNEKLFF. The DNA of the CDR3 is TGTGCCAGCAGTTCGCGGGACAGCCTTAATGAAAAACTGTTTTTT.

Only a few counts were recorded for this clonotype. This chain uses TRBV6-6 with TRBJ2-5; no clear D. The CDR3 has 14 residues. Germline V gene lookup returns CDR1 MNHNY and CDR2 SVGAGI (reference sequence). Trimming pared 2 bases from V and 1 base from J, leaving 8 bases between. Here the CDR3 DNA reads TGTGCCAGCAGTTACAAGCGCCTCCAAGAGACCCAGTACTTC. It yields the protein CASSYKRLQETQYF.

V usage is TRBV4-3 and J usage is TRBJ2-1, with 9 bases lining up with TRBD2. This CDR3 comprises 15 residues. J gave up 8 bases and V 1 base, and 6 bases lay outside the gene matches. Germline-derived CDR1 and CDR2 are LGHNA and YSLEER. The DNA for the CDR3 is TGCGCCAGCAGCCAAGCTAGCGGGATGGTCTATGAGCAGTTCTTC. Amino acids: CASSQASGMVYEQFF.

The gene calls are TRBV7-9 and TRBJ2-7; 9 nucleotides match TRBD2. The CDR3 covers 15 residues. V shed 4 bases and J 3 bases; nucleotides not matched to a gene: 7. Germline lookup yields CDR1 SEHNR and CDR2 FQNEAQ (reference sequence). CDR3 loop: CASSSVAGANYEQYF. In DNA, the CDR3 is TGTGCCAGCAGCTCCGTAGCGGGAGCGAACTACGAGCAGTACTTC.

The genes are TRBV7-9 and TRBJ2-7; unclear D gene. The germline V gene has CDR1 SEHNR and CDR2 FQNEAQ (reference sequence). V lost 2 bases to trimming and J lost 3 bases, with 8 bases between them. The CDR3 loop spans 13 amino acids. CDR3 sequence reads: CASSLPNNYEQYF. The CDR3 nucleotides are TGTGCCAGCAGCTTACCTAACAACTACGAGCAGTACTTC.

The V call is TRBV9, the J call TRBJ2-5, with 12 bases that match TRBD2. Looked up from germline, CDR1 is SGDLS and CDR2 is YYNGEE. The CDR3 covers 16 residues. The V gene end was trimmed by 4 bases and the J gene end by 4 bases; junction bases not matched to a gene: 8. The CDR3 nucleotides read TGTGCCAGCAGCCGTAGGACTAGCGGGAAGGGAGAGACCCAGTACTTC. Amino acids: CASSRRTSGKGETQYF.

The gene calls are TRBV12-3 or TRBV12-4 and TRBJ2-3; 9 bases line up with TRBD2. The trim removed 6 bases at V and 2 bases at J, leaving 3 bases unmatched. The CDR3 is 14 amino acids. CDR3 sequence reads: CASRLAGNTDTQYF. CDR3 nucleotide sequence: TGTGCCAGCAGGCTAGCGGGAAACACAGATACGCAGTATTTT.

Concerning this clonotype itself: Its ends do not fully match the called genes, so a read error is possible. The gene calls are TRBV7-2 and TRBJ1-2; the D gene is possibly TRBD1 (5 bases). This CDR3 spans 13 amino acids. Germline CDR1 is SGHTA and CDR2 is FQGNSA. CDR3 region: CACRDVGRLGYTF. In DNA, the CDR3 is TGTGCCTGCAGAGACGTGGGGCGGCTTGGCTACACCTTC.

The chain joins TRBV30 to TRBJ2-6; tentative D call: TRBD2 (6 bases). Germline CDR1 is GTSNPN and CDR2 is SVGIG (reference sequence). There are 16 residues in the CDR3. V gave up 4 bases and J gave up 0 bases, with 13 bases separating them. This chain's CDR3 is CAWTVWRGSGANVLTF. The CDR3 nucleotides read TGTGCCTGGACGGTCTGGCGGGGCTCTGGGGCCAACGTCCTGACTTTC.

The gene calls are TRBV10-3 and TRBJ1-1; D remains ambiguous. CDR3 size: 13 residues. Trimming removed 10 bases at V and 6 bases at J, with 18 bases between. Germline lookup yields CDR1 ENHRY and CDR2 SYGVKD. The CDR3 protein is CATPDGVNPEAFF. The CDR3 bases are TGTGCCACCCCTGATGGGGTCAATCCTGAAGCTTTCTTT.

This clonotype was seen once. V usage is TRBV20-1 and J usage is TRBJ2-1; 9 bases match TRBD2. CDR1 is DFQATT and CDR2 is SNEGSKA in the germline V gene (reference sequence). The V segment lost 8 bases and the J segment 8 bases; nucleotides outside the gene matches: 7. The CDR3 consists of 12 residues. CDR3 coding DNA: TGCAGTACCCTGGCGGGAGGGGATGAGCAGTTCTTC. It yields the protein CSTLAGGDEQFF.